Listed here are 31 T cell receptor beta chains from one sample, sequenced in a study of PD-L1 blockade in urothelial cancer. Data came from immunoSEQ multiplex PCR; TCRdb stores just in-frame clones and leaves some out. The sample records tens of thousands of clones, 90% to 95% being singletons. Sequencing used PBMCs, obtained around atezolizumab (anti-PD-L1) treatment. These receptors originate from a man between 60 and 75 years old with urothelial cancer.

The V call is TRBV15, the J call TRBJ1-1; no firm D call. This CDR3 contains 13 residues. The V and J ends lost 3 bases and 3 bases respectively, with 8 bases between them. Germline V lookup: CDR1 LNHNV, CDR2 YYDKDF (reference sequence). The CDR3 region has the DNA TGTGCCACCAGCAGTGAACGGGACACTGAAGCTTTCTTT. Its protein is CATSSERDTEAFF.

The rearrangement uses TRBV13 and TRBJ1-1; D might be TRBD1 (5 bases). The V end was cut by 6 bases, the J end by 4 bases, with 15 bases between. This CDR3 comprises 14 residues. Per germline, CDR1 PRHDT and CDR2 FYEKMQ (reference sequence). For the CDR3, the DNA is TGTGCCAGCAGATTTAGGGGTGGGGTCACTGAAGCTTTCTTT. This translates into CASRFRGGVTEAFF.

The rearrangement links TRBV7-9 to TRBJ1-2; D may be TRBD1 (6 bases). Looked up from germline, CDR1 is SEHNR and CDR2 is FQNEAQ (reference sequence). V was cut by 1 base and J by 6 bases, with 18 bases left in between. The CDR3 spans 16 residues. CDR3 sequence: CASSLGIQQGPDGYTF. The CDR3 DNA follows: TGTGCCAGCAGCTTAGGAATTCAACAGGGCCCCGATGGCTACACCTTC. The full variable domain, in which reference TRBV7-9 and TRBJ1-2 provide the parts outside the CDR3, is DTGVSQNPRHKITKRGQNVTFRCDPISEHNRLYWYRQTLGQGPEFLTYFQNEAQLEKSRLLSDRFSAERPKGSFSTLEIQRTEQGDSAMYLCASSLGIQQGPDGYTFGSGTRLTVV.

The chain employs TRBV9 and TRBJ2-3, with 12 bases fitting TRBD2. The J segment lost 5 bases and the V segment lost 3 bases, leaving 7 bases of the junction unmatched. CDR1 and CDR2 (germline): SGDLS, YYNGEE. The length of the CDR3 is 16 residues. The CDR3 region is CASSGGLAGGEDTQYF. CDR3 DNA: TGTGCCAGCAGCGGGGGACTAGCGGGTGGGGAAGATACGCAGTATTTT.

The chain couples TRBV28 to TRBJ1-5; D may be TRBD1 (6 bases). V was pared by 6 bases and J by 3 bases, with 9 bases between. Germline loops: CDR1 MDHEN, CDR2 SYDVKM. The CDR3 is made up of 13 amino acids. The CDR3 sequence is CASRGHFNQPQHF. DNA of the CDR3: TGTGCCAGCAGGGGACACTTCAATCAGCCCCAGCATTTT.

The V call is TRBV11-2, the J call TRBJ2-7, with 13 bases fitting TRBD2. There are 16 residues in the CDR3. CDR1 and CDR2 from the germline V gene are SGHAT and FQNNGV. V gave up 3 bases and J gave up 2 bases; unmatched junction bases: 4. The CDR3 loop reads CASSLNGLAGAYEQYF. As DNA, the CDR3 is TGTGCCAGCAGCTTGAATGGACTAGCGGGGGCCTACGAGCAGTACTTC.

V usage is TRBV9 and J usage is TRBJ2-6; D might be TRBD1 (5 bases). The CDR3 runs 16 residues. V was trimmed by 0 bases and J by 2 bases, leaving 9 bases between them. CDR1 SGDLS and CDR2 YYNGEE come from the germline V gene. CDR3 residues: CASSVGRVTGANVLTF. CDR3 nucleotide sequence: TGTGCCAGCAGCGTAGGCAGGGTCACTGGGGCCAACGTCCTGACTTTC.

For the CDR3, the DNA is TGCGCCAGCGGGAATGTACCGGGACAGGGACACTTGTACCAAGAGACCCAGTACTTC. This encodes CASGNVPGQGHLYQETQYF. The J gene is TRBJ2-5, the V gene TRBV5-1; 9 positions agree with TRBD1. From germline, CDR1 is SGHRS and CDR2 YFSETQ. V shed 7 bases, J shed 0 bases, and the junction held 19 bases outside the gene matches. The CDR3 runs to 19 residues.

The V gene is TRBV7-2, the J gene TRBJ2-6; maybe TRBD2 (5 bases). V was cut by 0 bases and J by 0 bases, with 9 bases left in between. CDR3 length equals 17 residues. The germline CDR1 and CDR2 sequences are SGHTA and FQGNSA. In nucleotides, the CDR3 is TGTGCCAGCAGCTTAGCTCCCGGGGACTCTGGGGCCAACGTCCTGACTTTC. This codes for CASSLAPGDSGANVLTF.

J is TRBJ2-1 and V is TRBV5-1; 10 bases align to TRBD1. The CDR3 consists of 16 residues. The trim removed 0 bases at V and 3 bases at J, leaving 3 bases unmatched. Germline V gene lookup returns CDR1 SGHRS and CDR2 YFSETQ. The CDR3 reads CASSLEGTGVYNEQFF. The DNA of the CDR3 is TGCGCCAGCAGCTTGGAAGGGACAGGGGTCTACAATGAGCAGTTCTTC.

This chain uses TRBV11-2 with TRBJ2-7; 8 bases align to TRBD1. The V gene's germline CDR1 is SGHAT and CDR2 FQNNGV. Losses at the gene ends were 5 bases for V and 5 bases for J; bases not matched to a gene: 11. The CDR3 covers 15 residues. Here the CDR3 reads CASSTDRGNLDEQYF. The CDR3 coding sequence is TGTGCCAGCAGCACAGACAGGGGTAACTTAGACGAGCAGTACTTC.

V gene TRBV6-5 combines with J gene TRBJ2-5, with D possibly matching TRBD2 (6 bases). CDR1 and CDR2 (germline): MNHEY, SVGAGI. CDR3 length: 14 amino acids. The V and J ends lost 5 bases and 1 base respectively, with 11 bases between them. CDR3 bases: TGTGCCAGCAGTAGGGAGGACGGCCAAGAGACCCAGTACTTC. It yields the protein CASSREDGQETQYF.

The chain employs TRBV6-5 and TRBJ2-5; a weak D match, TRBD1 (5 bases). The length of the CDR3 is 13 residues. V dropped 6 bases and J dropped 5 bases, with 13 bases sitting between them. Germline V gene lookup returns CDR1 MNHEY and CDR2 SVGAGI. The CDR3 sequence: CASSNQGSETQYF. The CDR3 nucleotides are TGTGCCAGCAGCAACCAGGGATCTGAGACCCAGTACTTC.

The chain is built from TRBV7-2 and TRBJ2-7; 7 bases align to TRBD2. The CDR3 totals 15 residues. Germline V gene data show CDR1 as SGHTA and CDR2 as FQGNSA. The V and J ends lost 3 bases and 2 bases, in that order; junction bases with no gene match: 7. CDR3 region: CASSLGAGSTYEQYF. The CDR3 DNA sequence: TGTGCCAGCAGCTTGGGAGCGGGGTCCACCTACGAGCAGTACTTC.

The V and J genes are TRBV2 and TRBJ1-2, with 9 bases identical to TRBD1. Looked up from germline, CDR1 is SNHLY and CDR2 is FYNNEI. This CDR3 contains 15 residues. Trimming removed 5 bases from V and 2 bases from J; junction bases left unmatched: 6. CDR3 region: CASSPDRGSNYGYTF. CDR3 DNA sequence: TGTGCCAGCAGTCCGGACAGGGGATCCAACTATGGCTACACCTTC.

The rearrangement uses TRBV2 and TRBJ1-4, with 7 bases aligning to TRBD1. The trim removed 4 bases at V and 8 bases at J, leaving 10 bases unmatched. Germline V gene lookup returns CDR1 SNHLY and CDR2 FYNNEI. The CDR3 is 15 amino acids. The CDR3 DNA reads as TGTGCCAGCAGTGTGCAGGGGGGCCTCCGGGAAAAACTGTTTTTT. Amino acids: CASSVQGGLREKLFF.

This chain joins TRBV5-1 and TRBJ2-7; 8 positions agree with TRBD1. V dropped 4 bases and J dropped 5; count of bases not matched to a gene: 14. Germline CDR1 SGHRS, CDR2 YFSETQ. CDR3 length: 16 amino acids. In DNA, the CDR3 is TGCGCCAGCAGCCGAGGACAGGGTCTTCTTATGGACGAGCAGTACTTC. Translation gives CASSRGQGLLMDEQYF.

The chain is built from TRBV5-6 and TRBJ2-7; D not certain. Germline loops: CDR1 SGHDT, CDR2 YYEEEE. Trimming took off 4 bases at V and 2 bases at J, with 10 bases between the two ends. This CDR3 region has 13 residues. The CDR3 region is CASSPRRAYEQYF. In nucleotides, the CDR3 is TGTGCCAGCAGCCCTCGCCGGGCCTACGAGCAGTACTTC.

The gene calls are TRBV28 and TRBJ1-2; D is perhaps TRBD1 (5 bases). Trimming removed 5 bases at V and 5 bases at J, with 9 bases between. This CDR3 is built from 12 residues. From germline, CDR1 is MDHEN and CDR2 SYDVKM. CDR3 region: CASSVGGYGYTF. The CDR3 DNA reads as TGTGCCAGCAGTGTGGGGGGGTATGGCTACACCTTC.

This clone was observed a few times. The chain joins TRBV18 to TRBJ2-3; 7 bases agree with TRBD1. The junction had 4 bases not matched to a gene; V was cut back by 4 bases and J by 0 bases. In germline, CDR1 is KGHSH, CDR2 LQKENI. This CDR3 comprises 15 residues. Here the CDR3 reads CASSLDRSSTDTQYF. For the CDR3, the DNA is TGTGCCAGCTCACTGGACAGGTCGAGCACAGATACGCAGTATTTT.

The CDR3 bases are TGTGCCAGCAGCCCAACTATCAGTCAGCTAGGGCAGTACTTC. It is translated as CASSPTISQLGQYF. The chain uses TRBV6-5 and TRBJ2-7; the D is unclear. The CDR3 is 14 residues long. Trimming removed 6 bases from V and 9 bases from J, with 21 bases in between. Germline V CDR1 and CDR2: MNHEY, SVGAGI.

This clone was counted between two and nine times. The chain employs TRBV5-1 and TRBJ1-1, with no clear D. The CDR3 is 13 residues long. V lost 0 bases and J 7 bases, leaving 10 bases between the germline ends. Germline loops: CDR1 SGHRS, CDR2 YFSETQ. This CDR3 reads CASSLEQHNEAFF. The CDR3 DNA reads as TGCGCCAGCAGCTTGGAACAGCACAATGAAGCTTTCTTT.

This chain joins TRBV6-5 and TRBJ2-7, with D possibly TRBD2 on 6 matching bases. The CDR3 is made up of 15 amino acids. Trimming took 0 bases from V and 3 from J, leaving 12 bases between them. Per germline, CDR1 MNHEY and CDR2 SVGAGI. CDR3 nucleotides: TGTGCCAGCAGTTACTCGAATCGGGGGAACTACGAGCAGTACTTC. Residues: CASSYSNRGNYEQYF.

The V and J genes are TRBV23-1 and TRBJ2-1; 9 nucleotides match TRBD2. TRBV23-1 is recorded as an ORF, its role being uncertain. Trimming removed 2 bases from V and 6 bases from J; junction bases left unmatched: 5. The CDR3 has 15 amino acids. The CDR3 region is CASSQIAGAPNEQFF. The DNA for the CDR3 is TGCGCCAGCAGTCAAATAGCGGGAGCTCCCAATGAGCAGTTCTTC.

The chain couples TRBV29-1 to TRBJ1-3, with a possible D match to TRBD1 (6 bases). CDR1 and CDR2 from the germline V gene are SQVTM and ANQGSEA. Trimming stripped 7 bases from V and 1 base from J, with 11 bases between. The CDR3 length is 13 residues. CDR3 residues: CSGQTGSGNTIYF. CDR3 DNA: TGCAGCGGTCAAACAGGGTCTGGAAACACCATATATTTT. Drawing the rest from reference TRBV29-1 and TRBJ1-3, the complete variable domain is SAVISQKPSRDICQRGTSLTIQCQVDSQVTMMFWYRQQPGQSLTLIATANQGSEATYESGFVIDKFPISRPNLTFSTLTVSNMSPEDSSIYLCSGQTGSGNTIYFGEGSWLTVV.

V is TRBV2 and J is TRBJ2-7; 12 nucleotides match TRBD2. Germline V gives CDR1 SNHLY, CDR2 FYNNEI. Losses at the gene ends were 6 bases for V and 6 bases for J; bases not matched to a gene: 9. The CDR3 totals 15 residues. CDR3 nucleotide sequence: TGTGCCAGCAGGGCACTAGCGGGAGGCACCTCCGAGCAGTACTTC. This gives the protein CASRALAGGTSEQYF.

The chain has TRBV29-1 and TRBJ2-5, with 12 bases lining up with TRBD2. The CDR3 spans 17 residues. Germline V gene sequence: CDR1 SQVTM, CDR2 ANQGSEA. The ends lost 4 bases at V and 4 bases at J; junction bases unmatched: 13. For the CDR3, the DNA is TGCAGCGTTGCTCCTAGCGGGGGGGCCTTGCCCGGAGAGACCCAGTACTTC. Its protein product is CSVAPSGGALPGETQYF.

The CDR3 region has the DNA TGCGCCAGTGCTAGCGGGAGTGGGGATACGCAGTATTTT. It translates to CASASGSGDTQYF. V usage is TRBV10-2 and J usage is TRBJ2-3, with 10 bases identical to TRBD2. CDR3 length equals 13 residues. The ends lost 9 bases at V and 6 bases at J; junction bases unmatched: 6. The germline V gene has CDR1 WSHSY and CDR2 SAAADI.

The chain combines TRBV7-2 with TRBJ2-2; TRBD2 matches at 14 bases. The CDR3 contains 16 residues. Trimming at V came to 6 bases and at J to 6 bases, leaving 6 bases not matched to a gene. Germline CDR1 SGHTA, CDR2 FQGNSA. DNA for the CDR3: TGTGCCAGCAGTTTATTGGGACTAGCGGGGGCCGGGGAGCTGTTTTTT. Protein: CASSLLGLAGAGELFF. Full variable domain (remainder filled in from reference TRBV7-2 and TRBJ2-2): GAGVSQSPSNKVTEKGKDVELRCDPISGHTALYWYRQSLGQGLEFLIYFQGNSAPDKSGLPSDRFSAERTGGSVSTLTIQRTQQEDSAVYLCASSLLGLAGAGELFFGEGSRLTVL.

The CDR3 DNA is TGTGCCAGCAGCCCCTTAGGGACAGGCGGTCTCACAGATACGCAGTATTTT. As protein: CASSPLGTGGLTDTQYF. V usage is TRBV5-4 and J usage is TRBJ2-3; 8 positions agree with TRBD1. CDR1 SGHNT and CDR2 YYREEE come from the germline V gene (reference sequence). The CDR3 loop spans 17 amino acids. J was trimmed by 2 bases and V by 4 bases; bases with no gene match: 12.

A few counts support this clone. The rearrangement links TRBV30 to TRBJ1-2, with unresolved D. The CDR3 contains 14 residues. Germline V gene sequence: CDR1 GTSNPN, CDR2 SVGIG (reference sequence). Trimming removed 2 bases from V and 4 bases from J, with 14 bases in between. CDR3 sequence reads: CAWSLQVRGYGYTF. In DNA form, the CDR3 reads TGTGCCTGGAGTCTACAAGTAAGAGGCTATGGCTACACCTTC.